This T cell receptor (beta chain) was recovered during a study of CD8+CD57+ T cells in acquired aplastic anemia. Profiles of TCR beta VDJ and CDR3 were generated from a genomic DNA template. TCRdb analysed the reads with MiXCR anew, one entry per CDR3 protein. The sample has 200,000 to 250,000 distinct CDR3 sequences, about 44% seen once. Study conclusions and caveats: CD8+ Simpson's diversity showed no significant patient-control difference.

All sequencing subjects had displayed CD8+CD57+ cell expansion on flow cytometry. This clonotype has a count of ten or more. Its target is not known. Trimming removed 2 bases at V and 5 bases at J, with 7 bases between. Germline-derived CDR1 and CDR2 are SGHAT and FQNNGV. The CDR3 sequence is 14 residues long. The TCR originated in a human donor with aplastic anemia. The chain has TRBV11-2 and TRBJ1-6; tentative D call: TRBD1 (6 bases). Sequencing used sorted CD4+, CD8+, or CD8+CD57+ T cells (not recorded which) from PBMCs. This chain's CDR3 is CASSLQGNNSPLHF. CDR3 sequence (DNA): TGTGCCAGCAGCTTACAGGGGAATAATTCACCCCTCCACTTT.